These 26 T cell receptor beta chains originate from one sample sequenced in a study of CD8 T cells in Susac syndrome. The authors reverse transcribed roughly 0.5 to 1 ug RNA with random hexamers. TCRdb re-called the immunoSEQ multiplex PCR reads with MiXCR, one entry per CDR3 protein. In the table there are 250,000 or so distinct CDR3 sequences, around 93% of which are singletons. Sequencing was carried out using CD4+ T cells from PBMCs. Receptors originate from a human donor with multiple sclerosis.

The rearrangement joins TRBV11-2 to TRBJ2-5, with 14 bases aligning to TRBD2. The CDR3 length is 24 residues. V shed 1 base, J shed 3 bases, and the junction held 25 bases outside the gene matches. The germline V gene has CDR1 SGHAT and CDR2 FQNNGV. In DNA form, the CDR3 reads TGTGCCAGCAGCTTAGGGAGGACCTTATCCGGGACTAGCGGGAGATGGTCAGGAGAAGAGACCCAGTACTTC. Translating gives CASSLGRTLSGTSGRWSGEETQYF. Looking up the rest from reference TRBV11-2 and TRBJ2-5 gives the full variable domain: EAGVAQSPRYKIIEKRQSVAFWCNPISGHATLYWYQQILGQGPKLLIQFQNNGVVDDSQLPKDRFSAERLKGVDSTLKIQPAKLEDSAVYLCASSLGRTLSGTSGRWSGEETQYFGPGTRLLVL.

CDR3 protein: CASSSGLAGGYEQYV. CDR3 DNA sequence: TGTGCCAGCAGTTCGGGACTAGCGGGGGGCTACGAGCAGTACGTC. The J gene is TRBJ2-7, the V gene TRBV12-3 or TRBV12-4; 15 bases agree with TRBD2. Trimming removed 4 bases from V and 3 bases from J; junction bases left unmatched: 1. The CDR3 runs to 15 residues.

This CDR3 is CASSLSETPGEQYF. CDR3 DNA: TGCGCCAGCAGCTTGAGTGAAACCCCGGGGGAGCAGTACTTC. The genes are TRBV5-1 and TRBJ2-7; tentative D call: TRBD2 (5 bases). The V and J ends lost 1 base and 7 bases respectively, with 15 bases between them. The CDR3 is made up of 14 amino acids. The germline gives CDR1 SGHRS, CDR2 YFSETQ.

This clonotype was seen only a few times. The chain has TRBV7-9 and TRBJ1-1, with D unclear. Germline assignment: CDR1 SEHNR and CDR2 FQNEAQ (reference sequence). The CDR3 has 14 amino acids. Trimming cost V 6 bases and J 2 bases, with 13 bases left between them. CDR3 sequence reads: CASSQGGGNTEAFF. The CDR3 region has the DNA TGTGCCAGCAGTCAAGGCGGTGGAAACACTGAAGCTTTCTTT.

The chain has TRBV20-1 and TRBJ1-2; D is unresolved. Germline V gives CDR1 DFQATT, CDR2 SNEGSKA (reference sequence). The CDR3 covers 15 residues. Between the trimmed V and J ends, which lost 2 bases and 4 bases, there was a span of 17 bases. CDR3 protein: CSARNPHRAGYGYTF. The CDR3 DNA sequence: TGCAGTGCTAGAAATCCCCACCGGGCCGGCTATGGCTACACCTTC.

This rearrangement joins TRBV6-1 to TRBJ1-5, with TRBD1 identical over 7 bases. The CDR3 has 15 residues. Germline V gene data show CDR1 as MNHNS and CDR2 as SASEGT. V gave up 0 bases and J gave up 9 bases; unmatched junction bases: 8. For the CDR3, the DNA is TGTGCCAGCAGTGAAGCGATGCACAGGGGTTGGCCCCAGCATTTT. It is translated as CASSEAMHRGWPQHF.

The rearrangement joins TRBV19 to TRBJ1-5; D is perhaps TRBD1 (5 bases). This CDR3 has 14 residues. Deletions cut 7 bases from V and 2 bases from J, with 12 bases between. In germline, CDR1 is LNHDA, CDR2 SQIVND (reference sequence). CDR3 in DNA: TGTGCCAGTACTCCCAGGGTTGGCAATCAGCCCCAGCATTTT. Translation: CASTPRVGNQPQHF.

This chain uses TRBV27 with TRBJ1-4; D is ambiguous. Germline V lookup: CDR1 MNHEY, CDR2 SMNVEV (reference sequence). Trimming removed 0 bases at V and 7 bases at J, with 12 bases between. The CDR3 sequence is 15 residues long. CDR3 region: CASSLSGQRFEKLFF. The CDR3 bases are TGTGCCAGCAGTTTATCTGGGCAGCGATTTGAAAAACTGTTTTTT.

V and J are TRBV25-1 and TRBJ2-7; D gene uncertain. Germline CDR1 is MGHDK and CDR2 is SYGVNS. V shed 4 bases and J shed 3 bases, with 13 bases lying between them. The CDR3 is 14 residues long. This CDR3 is CASSGAAGYYEQYF. For the CDR3, the DNA is TGTGCCAGCAGTGGGGCTGCCGGTTACTACGAGCAGTACTTC.

The chain joins TRBV6-5 to TRBJ2-7, with TRBD2 as a possible D gene (5 bases). The CDR3 extends over 14 amino acids. Between the trimmed V and J ends, which lost 5 bases and 2 bases, there was a span of 13 bases. Germline loops: CDR1 MNHEY, CDR2 SVGAGI. The CDR3 region has the DNA TGTGCCAGCAGTCCCCCCCCGGGGACCTACGAGCAGTACTTC. Amino acids: CASSPPPGTYEQYF.

This chain joins TRBV19 and TRBJ1-1, with D unclear. The V end lost 7 bases, the J end lost 6 bases, and 9 bases lay between the germline ends. Looked up from germline, CDR1 is LNHDA and CDR2 is SQIVND (reference sequence). There are 11 residues in the CDR3. In DNA form, the CDR3 reads TGTGCCAGTAATTTCCAGGCTGAAGCTTTCTTT. Translating it yields CASNFQAEAFF.

The V and J genes are TRBV21-1 and TRBJ2-7; the table calls TRBD1, which could not be checked here. TRBV21-1 is labeled a pseudogene. This CDR3 spans 15 amino acids. The CDR3 region is CASSKAPGGSYEQYF. The CDR3 nucleotides read TGTGCCAGCAGCAAAGCGCCCGGGGGATCCTACGAGCAGTACTTC.

CDR3 nucleotide sequence: TGTGCCAGCAGCCAAGAATCTTGGGGGGAGACCCAGTACTTC. The encoded protein is CASSQESWGETQYF. The chain couples TRBV3-1 to TRBJ2-5; D may be TRBD1 or TRBD2 (5 bases each). Trimming removed 0 bases from V and 5 bases from J, with 10 bases in between. The CDR3 totals 14 residues. CDR1 is LGHDT, CDR2 YNNKEL, per germline (reference sequence).

The CDR3 protein is CASSLSTGYNEQFF. The CDR3 coding sequence is TGTGCCAGCAGTTTATCGACAGGCTACAATGAGCAGTTCTTC. The chain joins TRBV27 to TRBJ2-1; a possible D gene is TRBD1 (6 bases). Between the trimmed V and J ends, which lost 0 bases and 3 bases, there was a span of 6 bases. The CDR3 is made up of 14 amino acids. CDR1 and CDR2 (germline): MNHEY, SMNVEV (reference sequence).

The gene calls are TRBV5-4 and TRBJ2-7, with 7 bases identical to TRBD1. The V segment lost 3 bases and the J segment 2 bases; nucleotides outside the gene matches: 2. CDR1 is SGHNT and CDR2 is YYREEE in the germline V gene (reference sequence). The CDR3 has 13 amino acids. The CDR3 region is CASSSTGTYEQYF. The CDR3 DNA reads as TGTGCCAGCAGCTCGACAGGGACCTACGAGCAGTACTTC.

The chain employs TRBV7-2 and TRBJ2-2, with D possibly matching TRBD2 (6 bases). The ends were cut back, 1 base at V and 13 bases at J, with 7 bases in the middle. Looked up from germline, CDR1 is SGHTA and CDR2 is FQGNSA. The CDR3 covers 11 residues. For the CDR3, the DNA is TGTGCCAGCAGCTTAGTGGGAGGGCTGTTTTTT. Its translation is CASSLVGGLFF. Filled out from reference TRBV7-2 and TRBJ2-2, the complete variable domain reads GAGVSQSPSNKVTEKGKDVELRCDPISGHTALYWYRQSLGQGLEFLIYFQGNSAPDKSGLPSDRFSAERTGGSVSTLTIQRTQQEDSAVYLCASSLVGGLFFGEGSRLTVL.

The J gene is TRBJ1-5, the V gene TRBV30, with TRBD1 matching over 10 bases. The CDR3 has 16 residues. The ends lost 4 bases at V and 3 bases at J; junction bases unmatched: 9. Germline V CDR1 and CDR2: GTSNPN, SVGIG (reference sequence). Here the CDR3 reads CAWNRQGASSNQPQHF. The DNA of the CDR3 is TGTGCCTGGAACCGACAGGGGGCGAGCTCCAATCAGCCCCAGCATTTT.

The V gene is TRBV4-1, the J gene TRBJ2-2; 9 nucleotides align to TRBD1. This CDR3 region has 18 residues. Trimming removed 3 bases from V and 4 bases from J; junction bases left unmatched: 12. CDR1 MGHRA and CDR2 YSYEKL come from the germline V gene. For the CDR3, the DNA is TGCGCCAGCAGCCACAGCAGGGACAGGGTCGTGGGCACCGGGGAGCTGTTTTTT. This gives the protein CASSHSRDRVVGTGELFF.

V is TRBV3-1 and J is TRBJ2-7; D gene ambiguous. The germline V gene encodes CDR1 LGHDT and CDR2 YNNKEL (reference sequence). Trimming pared 0 bases from V and 6 bases from J, leaving 9 bases between. This CDR3 has 13 residues. The CDR3 region has the DNA TGTGCCAGCAGCCAAGATCGTATCAGCGAGCAGTACGTC. Translation gives CASSQDRISEQYV.

This chain connects TRBV27 to TRBJ2-4, with TRBD2 matching over 13 bases. The CDR3 is 19 amino acids. The germline V gene encodes CDR1 MNHEY and CDR2 SMNVEV (reference sequence). Trimming took 5 bases from V and 3 from J; bases not matched to a gene: 13. The chain's CDR3 is CASSPLPGTSGVGKNIQYF. CDR3 DNA sequence: TGTGCCAGCAGTCCCCTTCCCGGGACTAGCGGGGTCGGCAAAAACATTCAGTACTTC.

In its sample, this clonotype was seen a few times. The chain uses TRBV3-1 and TRBJ2-5; D remains ambiguous. V was shortened by 0 bases and J by 2 bases, with 7 bases between the two germline ends. CDR3 length equals 14 residues. Germline V CDR1 and CDR2: LGHDT, YNNKEL (reference sequence). CDR3 amino acids: CASSQDSVQETQYF. Written as DNA, the CDR3 is TGTGCCAGCAGCCAAGATTCCGTACAAGAGACCCAGTACTTC.

This chain joins TRBV25-1 and TRBJ2-5; TRBD2 agrees at 11 bases. CDR1 is MGHDK and CDR2 is SYGVNS in the germline V gene. The ends lost 2 bases at V and 5 bases at J; junction bases unmatched: 7. The CDR3 is 16 residues long. The CDR3 is CASSELSGRGWETQYF. The CDR3 region has the DNA TGTGCCAGCAGTGAACTTAGCGGGAGGGGGTGGGAGACCCAGTACTTC.

The V gene is TRBV28, the J gene TRBJ1-3; D may be TRBD1 (6 bases). Germline loops: CDR1 MDHEN, CDR2 SYDVKM. Trimming left V 7 bases short and J 4 bases short, with 26 bases between. The CDR3 is 18 amino acids. CDR3 nucleotides: TGTGCCAGCACCATAAGACAGGTTTTCGTCGATTACGGAAACACCATATATTTT. Protein sequence: CASTIRQVFVDYGNTIYF.

This clonotype has just one count. CDR3: CASIQSGSTEAFF. CDR3 sequence (DNA): TGTGCCAGCATACAGAGCGGCAGCACTGAAGCTTTCTTT. The chain recombines TRBV3-1 with TRBJ1-1; D is unclear. The ends were cut back, 7 bases at V and 4 bases at J, with 13 bases in the middle. The germline V gene has CDR1 LGHDT and CDR2 YNNKEL (reference sequence). The CDR3 is made up of 13 amino acids.

The chain combines TRBV2 with TRBJ1-2, with 7 positions matching TRBD1. Germline values: CDR1 SNHLY, CDR2 FYNNEI. Unmatched junction bases numbered 4, after V lost 9 bases and J lost 3 bases. The CDR3 spans 12 residues. The CDR3 spells CARQQGYYGYTF. Written as DNA, the CDR3 is TGTGCCAGGCAACAGGGGTACTATGGCTACACCTTC.

The V gene is TRBV15, the J gene TRBJ2-5; no firm D call. CDR3 length: 13 amino acids. Trimming cost V 4 bases and J 5 bases, with 11 bases left between them. In germline, CDR1 is LNHNV, CDR2 YYDKDF (reference sequence). The CDR3 bases are TGTGCCACCAGCATCCCCCAGTGGGAGACCCAGTACTTC. Amino acids: CATSIPQWETQYF. The variable domain in full, completed from reference TRBV15 and TRBJ2-5, reads DAMVIQNPRYQVTQFGKPVTLSCSQTLNHNVMYWYQQKSSQAPKLLFHYYDKDFNNEADTPDNFQSRRPNTSFCFLDIRSPGLGDTAMYLCATSIPQWETQYFGPGTRLLVL.